These 18 T cell receptor beta chains originate from one sample sequenced in a study of PD-1 blockade in mismatch repair-deficient tumors. This table comes from immunoSEQ multiplex PCR, and its TCRdb copy is limited to in-frame clones, with some not included. The profile shows roughly 120,000 clones, about nine tenths of them singletons. Material: peripheral blood, obtained just over 70 weeks after starting pembrolizumab. Receptors originate from an adult with mismatch repair-deficient cancer.

The chain recombines TRBV5-4 with TRBJ2-5, with D possibly TRBD1 on 5 matching bases. Germline-derived CDR1 and CDR2 are SGHNT and YYREEE (reference sequence). CDR3 size: 14 residues. Trimming took off 4 bases at V and 6 bases at J, with 16 bases between the two ends. The CDR3 protein is CASSPERQLKTQYF. As DNA, the CDR3 is TGTGCCAGCAGCCCCGAGAGACAGTTAAAGACCCAGTACTTC.

This chain connects TRBV2 to TRBJ2-7, with a possible D match to TRBD2 (5 bases). Trimming cost V 7 bases and J 1 base, with 11 bases left between them. The germline V gene has CDR1 SNHLY and CDR2 FYNNEI. The CDR3 covers 13 residues. The CDR3 DNA follows: TGTGCCAGCAACAGACGGGAATCCTACGAGCAGTACTTC. It yields the protein CASNRRESYEQYF.

This clone is a singleton in its sample. The chain joins TRBV10-2 to TRBJ2-7, with 8 bases matching TRBD1. Unmatched junction bases numbered 10, after V lost 7 bases and J lost 5 bases. The CDR3 spans 14 residues. The germline CDR1 and CDR2 sequences are WSHSY and SAAADI. The CDR3 region has the DNA TGCGCCAGCATGGGAATGGGACAGGCGCACGAGCAGTACTTC. This sequence encodes CASMGMGQAHEQYF.

The chain employs TRBV5-1 and TRBJ2-2, with D maybe TRBD2 (7 bases). Germline CDR1 reads SGHRS; CDR2 reads YFSETQ. The CDR3 extends over 15 amino acids. V gave up 0 bases and J gave up 6 bases, with 12 bases separating them. In DNA, the CDR3 is TGCGCCAGCAGCTTGGCCAGGGGAGGGGCCGGGGAGCTGTTTTTT. Translating it yields CASSLARGGAGELFF.

J is TRBJ2-2 and V is TRBV7-9, with 9 positions matching TRBD1. CDR3 length: 16 residues. Per germline, CDR1 SEHNR and CDR2 FQNEAQ (reference sequence). V was pared by 5 bases and J by 4 bases, with 8 bases of the junction left unmatched. CDR3 loop: CASSASGTGITGELFF. The DNA of the CDR3 is TGTGCCAGCAGCGCGTCCGGGACAGGGATCACCGGGGAGCTGTTTTTT.

This clone was found a few times. V and J are TRBV5-1 and TRBJ2-7; perhaps TRBD1 as D (5 bases). There are 13 residues in the CDR3. CDR1 and CDR2 (germline): SGHRS, YFSETQ. Between the trimmed V and J ends, which lost 3 bases and 3 bases, there was a span of 10 bases. CDR3 coding DNA: TGCGCCAGCAGCTACGGACACGGCTACGAGCAGTACTTC. Encoded protein: CASSYGHGYEQYF.

The chain has TRBV28 and TRBJ1-1, with D perhaps TRBD1 (5 bases). Germline values: CDR1 MDHEN, CDR2 SYDVKM. The CDR3 is 16 amino acids. V lost 3 bases to trimming and J lost 5 bases, with 19 bases between them. The CDR3 is CASSFPPGDGRTEAFF. In nucleotides, the CDR3 is TGTGCCAGCAGTTTTCCCCCCGGGGACGGAAGAACTGAAGCTTTCTTT.

This rearrangement joins TRBV12-2 to TRBJ2-7. TRBV12-2 is labeled a pseudogene. The CDR3 spans 13 residues. The CDR3 sequence: CASRLVSQYEQYF. Here the CDR3 DNA reads TGTGCAAGTCGCTTAGTTTCTCAATACGAGCAGTACTTC.

CDR3 nucleotide sequence: TGTGCCATCAGTGATCGGGGGGGAGGTACAGATACGCAGTATTTT. It specifies CAISDRGGGTDTQYF. The rearrangement uses TRBV10-3 and TRBJ2-3, with TRBD2 matching over 8 bases. CDR3 length: 15 amino acids. Germline V gene lookup returns CDR1 ENHRY and CDR2 SYGVKD. Losses at the gene ends were 3 bases for V and 3 bases for J; bases not matched to a gene: 5.

This chain links TRBV28 with TRBJ2-2, with 8 bases identical to TRBD1. The CDR3 contains 15 residues. From germline, CDR1 is MDHEN and CDR2 SYDVKM. Trimming removed 6 bases from V and 5 bases from J; junction bases left unmatched: 8. The CDR3 region is CASSRGQGLTGELFF. CDR3 sequence (DNA): TGTGCCAGCAGCCGTGGACAGGGTTTGACCGGGGAGCTGTTTTTT. The entire variable domain, with the rest obtained from reference TRBV28 and TRBJ2-2, is as follows: DVKVTQSSRYLVKRTGEKVFLECVQDMDHENMFWYRQDPGLGLRLIYFSYDVKMKEKGDIPEGYSVSREKKERFSLILESASTNQTSMYLCASSRGQGLTGELFFGEGSRLTVL.

This chain joins TRBV28 and TRBJ2-7; maybe TRBD1 (5 bases). V lost 1 base, J lost 4 bases, and 14 bases lay in between. Germline V CDR1 and CDR2: MDHEN, SYDVKM. The CDR3 extends over 15 amino acids. The CDR3 is CASSLFSETGYEQYF. The DNA of the CDR3 is TGTGCCAGCAGTTTATTTTCCGAAACAGGATACGAGCAGTACTTC.

The gene calls are TRBV7-9 and TRBJ2-1; D call uncertain. The CDR3 runs to 12 residues. Trimming removed 3 bases at V and 8 bases at J, with 8 bases between. CDR1 is SEHNR and CDR2 is FQNEAQ in the germline V gene (reference sequence). The CDR3 bases are TGTGCCAGCAGCTTTATTGGTTATGAGCAGTTCTTC. Residues: CASSFIGYEQFF.

The chain combines TRBV11-2 with TRBJ2-5; D gene unclear. The CDR3 totals 14 residues. Trimming took 2 bases from V and 3 from J, leaving 10 bases between them. Per the germline V gene, CDR1 is SGHAT and CDR2 is FQNNGV. CDR3 nucleotide sequence: TGTGCCAGCAGCTTATTTGGACGAAAAGAGACCCAGTACTTC. Translating gives CASSLFGRKETQYF.

The chain employs TRBV6-5 and TRBJ2-3, with D tentatively TRBD1 (6 bases). There are 12 residues in the CDR3. In germline, CDR1 is MNHEY, CDR2 SVGAGI. V was pared by 7 bases and J by 6 bases, with 11 bases between. CDR3 sequence (DNA): TGTGCCAGCAAAACAGGGCTCGATACGCAGTATTTT. Protein: CASKTGLDTQYF.

This chain links TRBV5-1 with TRBJ2-3, with 13 positions matching TRBD2. The length of the CDR3 is 19 residues. V shed 4 bases, J shed 2 bases, and the junction held 13 bases outside the gene matches. Germline-derived CDR1 and CDR2 are SGHRS and YFSETQ. CDR3 loop: CASSARGLAGEALTDTQYF. The CDR3 region has the DNA TGCGCCAGCAGCGCGCGAGGACTAGCGGGAGAGGCCCTCACAGATACGCAGTATTTT.

The J gene is TRBJ2-7, the V gene TRBV13, with 7 nucleotides matching TRBD1. The germline gives CDR1 PRHDT, CDR2 FYEKMQ (reference sequence). Losses at the gene ends were 6 bases for V and 1 base for J; bases not matched to a gene: 6. CDR3 size: 14 residues. The DNA for the CDR3 is TGTGCCAGCAGTACAGGGGATGCGTCCTACGAGCAGTACTTC. Translation gives CASSTGDASYEQYF.

The chain uses TRBV5-1 and TRBJ1-1; perhaps TRBD1 as D (5 bases). Germline CDR1 reads SGHRS; CDR2 reads YFSETQ. The CDR3 has 13 residues. With 3 bases removed from V and 3 bases from J, the gap between germline ends came to 9 bases. CDR3: CASSWDDDTEAFF. CDR3 sequence (DNA): TGCGCCAGCAGCTGGGACGACGACACTGAAGCTTTCTTT.

The rearrangement links TRBV7-9 to TRBJ2-7; D call uncertain. The CDR3 has 15 residues. Looked up from germline, CDR1 is SEHNR and CDR2 is FQNEAQ (reference sequence). V was pared by 1 base and J by 2 bases, with 12 bases between. The CDR3 region is CASSLVSLGTYEQYF. The CDR3 DNA sequence: TGTGCCAGCAGCTTAGTCTCGCTAGGAACCTACGAGCAGTACTTC.